The next 4 T cell receptor beta chains were all read from a single sample in a study of T cell responses to AZD1222 COVID-19 vaccine. Assay used: immunoSEQ multiplex PCR; TCRdb lists only in-frame clones, some missing. The table records more than 90,000 clones, about nine tenths of them present only once. Specimen: peripheral blood, collected 28 days after the second AZD1222 dose. These receptors came from an adult who received the AZD1222 COVID-19 vaccine.

CDR3 bases: TGTGCCAGTAGTATTTCGGCAGGCCGTAAGCAGCCCCAGCATTTT. This sequence encodes CASSISAGRKQPQHF. The chain employs TRBV19 and TRBJ1-5; D not resolved. Trimming took off 3 bases at V and 7 bases at J, with 16 bases between the two ends. The CDR3 is 15 amino acids. The germline CDR1 and CDR2 sequences are LNHDA and SQIVND (reference sequence). Complete variable domain (other parts from reference TRBV19 and TRBJ1-5): DGGITQSPKYLFRKEGQNVTLSCEQNLNHDAMYWYRQDPGQGLRLIYYSQIVNDFQKGDIAEGYSVSREKKESFPLTVTSAQKNPTAFYLCASSISAGRKQPQHFGDGTRLSIL.

A single count supports this clone. CDR3 sequence (DNA): TGTGCCAGTAGTACGACGGCCGGGGAGCTGTTTTTT. It translates to CASSTTAGELFF. The chain couples TRBV19 to TRBJ2-2; D is unresolved. V dropped 4 bases and J dropped 6 bases, with 6 bases sitting between them. CDR1 and CDR2 (germline): LNHDA, SQIVND (reference sequence). The CDR3 totals 12 residues.

This chain joins TRBV20-1 and TRBJ1-1; D gene ambiguous. V was clipped by 3 bases and J by 0 bases, with 8 bases between them. In germline, CDR1 is DFQATT, CDR2 SNEGSKA (reference sequence). The CDR3 is made up of 13 amino acids. CDR3 sequence reads: CSASSNVNTEAFF. CDR3 coding DNA: TGCAGTGCTAGTTCGAACGTGAACACTGAAGCTTTCTTT.

V usage is TRBV5-1 and J usage is TRBJ2-5, with 7 bases aligning to TRBD2. Germline lookup yields CDR1 SGHRS and CDR2 YFSETQ. V lost 0 bases to trimming and J lost 4 bases; unmatched junction nucleotides: 15. The CDR3 is made up of 18 amino acids. The CDR3 DNA is TGCGCCAGCAGCTTGGGGGGTAGCGGGTGGATGCCCCGAGAGACCCAGTACTTC. It codes for CASSLGGSGWMPRETQYF.